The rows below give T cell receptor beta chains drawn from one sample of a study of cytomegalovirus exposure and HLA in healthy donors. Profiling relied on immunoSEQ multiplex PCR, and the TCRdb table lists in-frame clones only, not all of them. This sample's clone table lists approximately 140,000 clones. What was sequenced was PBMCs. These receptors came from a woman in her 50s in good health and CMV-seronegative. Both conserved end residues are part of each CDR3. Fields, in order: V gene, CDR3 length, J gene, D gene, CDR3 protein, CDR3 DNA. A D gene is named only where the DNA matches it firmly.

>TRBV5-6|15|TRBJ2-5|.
CASSLDTGRGKTQYF
TGTGCCAGCAGCTTGGACACAGGGAGGGGGAAGACCCAGTACTTC
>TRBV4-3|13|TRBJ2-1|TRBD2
CASSQAGGSGQFF
TGCGCCAGCAGCCAAGCGGGAGGGTCCGGGCAGTTCTTC
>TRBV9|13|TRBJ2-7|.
CASSLRGSGEQYF
TGTGCCAGCAGCTTGCGGGGTAGCGGCGAGCAGTACTTC
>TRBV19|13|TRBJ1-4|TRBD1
CASSGQGDEKLFF
TGTGCCAGTAGTGGTCAGGGGGACGAAAAACTGTTTTTT
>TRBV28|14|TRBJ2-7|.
CASSPRQVSYEQYF
TGTGCCAGCAGTCCCCGACAGGTCTCCTACGAGCAGTACTTC
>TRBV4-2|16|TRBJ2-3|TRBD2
CASSQGSSGGVDTQYF
TGTGCCAGCAGCCAAGGTTCTAGCGGGGGGGTGGATACGCAGTATTTT
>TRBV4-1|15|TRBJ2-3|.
CASSQDRTFTDTQYF
TGCGCCAGCAGCCAGGATCGGACTTTCACAGATACGCAGTATTTT
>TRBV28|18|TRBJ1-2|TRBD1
CASSTPGQGGIRTYGYTF
TGTGCCAGCAGTACCCCTGGACAGGGAGGTATTCGGACGTATGGCTACACCTTC
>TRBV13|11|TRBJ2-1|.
CASSPSDEQFF
TGTGCCAGCAGCCCCAGCGATGAGCAGTTCTTC
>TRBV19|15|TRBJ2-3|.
CASAAGQVTRDTQYF
TGTGCCAGTGCAGCGGGACAGGTAACGCGGGATACGCAGTATTTT
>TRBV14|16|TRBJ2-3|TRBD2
CASSFFRTSGTDTQYF
TGTGCCAGCAGCTTTTTTCGGACTAGCGGAACAGATACGCAGTATTTT
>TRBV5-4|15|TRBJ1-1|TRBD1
CASSFDRDGNTEAFF
TGTGCCAGCAGCTTCGACAGGGACGGGAACACTGAAGCTTTCTTT
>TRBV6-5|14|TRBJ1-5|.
CASTTGSANQPQHF
TGTGCCAGCACCACCGGGAGCGCCAATCAGCCCCAGCATTTT
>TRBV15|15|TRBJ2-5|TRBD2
CATSRVPGGRETQYF
TGTGCCACCAGCAGAGTCCCGGGGGGTCGAGAGACCCAGTACTTC
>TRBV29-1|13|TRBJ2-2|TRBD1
CSGGTGFTGELFF
TGCAGCGGGGGGACAGGGTTCACCGGGGAGCTGTTTTTT
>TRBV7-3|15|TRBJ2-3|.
CASSLTRRSTDTQYF
TGTGCCAGCAGCTTAACCAGGCGCAGCACAGATACGCAGTATTTT
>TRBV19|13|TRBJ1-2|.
CASSIDGDYGYTF
TGTGCCAGTAGTATAGACGGGGACTATGGCTACACCTTC
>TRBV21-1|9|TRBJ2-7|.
CASSQGACF
TGTGCCAGCAGCCAAGGGGCATGCTTC
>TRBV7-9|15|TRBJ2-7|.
CASSLGFGGDYEQYF
TGTGCCAGCAGCTTAGGGTTCGGCGGGGACTACGAGCAGTACTTC
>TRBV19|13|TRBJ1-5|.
CASSRVTDQPQHF
TGTGCCAGTAGTAGAGTAACGGATCAGCCCCAGCATTTT
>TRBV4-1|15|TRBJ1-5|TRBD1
CASSQVDRDNQPQHF
TGCGCCAGCAGCCAAGTCGACAGGGACAATCAGCCCCAGCATTTT
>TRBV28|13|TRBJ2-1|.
CASRPSWTVEQFF
TGTGCCAGCAGGCCATCCTGGACAGTTGAGCAGTTCTTC
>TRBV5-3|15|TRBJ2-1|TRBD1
CARSYGQDLYNEQFF
TGTGCCAGAAGCTACGGACAGGACCTTTACAATGAGCAGTTCTTC
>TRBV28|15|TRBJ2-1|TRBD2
CASPPGGVSRNEQFF
TGTGCCAGTCCCCCCGGGGGGGTCTCGAGAAATGAGCAGTTCTTC
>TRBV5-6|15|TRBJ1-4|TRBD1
CASSLAGTGTQKLFF
TGTGCCAGCAGCCTGGCCGGGACAGGGACCCAAAAACTGTTTTTT
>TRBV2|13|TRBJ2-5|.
CASSGHSQETQYF
TGTGCCAGCAGTGGCCACAGCCAAGAGACCCAGTACTTC
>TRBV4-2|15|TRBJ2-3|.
CASSQAWSSPDTQYF
TGTGCCAGCAGCCAAGCATGGTCTAGCCCAGATACGCAGTATTTT
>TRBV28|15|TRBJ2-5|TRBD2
CASSGTGLAAETQYF
TGTGCCAGCAGTGGAACGGGACTAGCGGCAGAGACCCAGTACTTC
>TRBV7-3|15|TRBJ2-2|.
CASSSPTRNTGELFF
TGTGCCAGCAGCTCTCCGACTAGAAACACCGGGGAGCTGTTTTTT
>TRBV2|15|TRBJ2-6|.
CASSTRGGGANVLTF
TGTGCCAGCAGCACGCGGGGCGGTGGGGCCAACGTCCTGACTTTC
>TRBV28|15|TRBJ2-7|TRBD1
CASSVAGTGGYEQYF
TGTGCCAGCAGCGTTGCCGGGACAGGGGGTTACGAGCAGTACTTC
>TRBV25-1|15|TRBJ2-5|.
CASSEYSRVRETQYF
TGTGCCAGCAGTGAATATAGCCGGGTACGGGAGACCCAGTACTTC
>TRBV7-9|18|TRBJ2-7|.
CASSSNDYRVQRSYEQYF
TGTGCCAGCAGCTCAAACGACTACAGGGTTCAAAGGAGCTACGAGCAGTACTTC
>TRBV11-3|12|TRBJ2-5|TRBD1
CASSLDRETQYF
TGTGCCAGCAGCTTGGACAGGGAGACCCAGTACTTC
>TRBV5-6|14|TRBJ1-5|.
CASSLRGSNQPQHF
TGTGCCAGCAGCTTGAGGGGGAGCAATCAGCCCCAGCATTTT
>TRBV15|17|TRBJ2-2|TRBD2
CATSRDPLAGNTGELFF
TGTGCCACCAGCAGAGATCCACTAGCGGGGAACACTGGGGAGCTGTTTTTT
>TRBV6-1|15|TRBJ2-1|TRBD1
CASSARQGTYNEQFF
TGTGCCAGCAGTGCCAGACAGGGGACCTACAATGAGCAGTTCTTC
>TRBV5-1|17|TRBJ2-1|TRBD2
CASSTSIGERDYNEQFF
TGCGCCAGCAGCACAAGCATTGGTGAGCGGGACTACAATGAGCAGTTCTTC
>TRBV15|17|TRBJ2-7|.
CATSRDAGGLRSYEQYF
TGTGCCACCAGCAGAGATGCCGGGGGTCTCAGGTCCTACGAGCAGTACTTC
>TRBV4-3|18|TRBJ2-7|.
CASSQVLAGQIPSYEQYF
TGCGCCAGCAGCCAAGTTCTTGCCGGACAGATACCCTCCTACGAGCAGTACTTC
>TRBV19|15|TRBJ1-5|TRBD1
CASSIQGAVNQPQHF
TGTGCCAGTAGTATACAGGGGGCGGTCAATCAGCCCCAGCATTTT
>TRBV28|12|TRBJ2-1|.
CASSFPDNEQFF
TGTGCCAGCAGTTTCCCGGACAATGAGCAGTTCTTC
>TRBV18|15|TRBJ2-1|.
CASSPPDKVSAEQFF
TGTGCCAGCTCACCACCCGACAAGGTCTCAGCTGAGCAGTTCTTC
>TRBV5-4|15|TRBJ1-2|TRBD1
CASSPGQTSGYGYTF
TGTGCCAGCAGCCCGGGACAGACATCTGGCTATGGCTACACCTTC
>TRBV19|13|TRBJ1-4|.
CASSSGLGEKLFF
TGTGCCAGTAGTTCAGGACTGGGGGAAAAACTGTTTTTT
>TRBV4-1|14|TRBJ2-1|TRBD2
CASSRTSVRNEQFF
TGCGCCAGCAGCCGGACTAGCGTCCGCAATGAGCAGTTCTTC
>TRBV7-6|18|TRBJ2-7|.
CASSLDSPLVTGDYEQYF
TGTGCCAGCAGCTTAGATTCCCCTTTAGTTACAGGCGATTACGAGCAGTACTTC
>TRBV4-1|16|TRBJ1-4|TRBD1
CASTPNSRGGSEKLFF
TGCGCCAGCACCCCCAACTCAAGAGGGGGCTCGGAAAAACTGTTTTTT
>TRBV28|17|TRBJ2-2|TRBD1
CASSFLPGQGYTGELFF
TGTGCCAGCAGTTTCTTACCCGGACAGGGATACACCGGGGAGCTGTTTTTT